The sample holds many counts of the clone carrying this T cell receptor (beta chain). What it binds is unknown. The investigators amplified TCR beta CDR3 regions from RNA transcripts. When the TCR CDR3 underwent first-round RT-PCR, the HTBI primer set was used. TCRdb reprocessed the multiplex PCR reads via MiXCR and lists one record per CDR3 protein. This table has 500,000 to 650,000 distinct CDR3 sequences, roughly 14% appearing once. Patients were excluded for uncontrolled infection, other autoimmune disease, pregnancy or lactation. This entry comes from a study of T cells in Graves' hyperthyroidism and ophthalmopathy. Study details: Specimen type is peripheral blood, collected at initial diagnosis prior to any treatment. Regarding the study as a whole: Within blood appeared most thyroid clonotypes that had expanded above 0.001.

The germline V and J ends were trimmed by 4 bases and 10 bases, with 13 bases remaining between them. The CDR3 is 12 residues long. Looked up from germline, CDR1 is MNHEY and CDR2 is SMNVEV (reference sequence). The source material was blood. The rearrangement joins TRBV27 to TRBJ1-1, with D perhaps TRBD1 (6 bases). The sequence was collected from a woman in her forties or fifties with Graves' ophthalmopathy. The CDR3 is CASSSGATLAFF. In DNA form, the CDR3 reads TGTGCCAGCAGTTCAGGGGCAACTTTAGCTTTCTTT.